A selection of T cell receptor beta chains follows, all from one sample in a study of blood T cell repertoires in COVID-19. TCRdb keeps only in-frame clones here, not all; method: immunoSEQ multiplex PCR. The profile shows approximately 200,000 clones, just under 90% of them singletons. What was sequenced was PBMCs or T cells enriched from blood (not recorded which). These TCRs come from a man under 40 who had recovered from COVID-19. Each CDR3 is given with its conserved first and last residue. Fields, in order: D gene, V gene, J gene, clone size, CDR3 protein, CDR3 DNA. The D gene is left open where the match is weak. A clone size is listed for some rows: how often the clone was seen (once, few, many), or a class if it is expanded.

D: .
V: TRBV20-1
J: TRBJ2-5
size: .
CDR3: CSASGSGYQETQYF
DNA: TGCAGTGCTAGTGGTAGCGGATACCAAGAGACCCAGTACTTC

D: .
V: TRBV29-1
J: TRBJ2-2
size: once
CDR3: CSVGGANTGELFF
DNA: TGCAGCGTTGGGGGGGCGAACACCGGGGAGCTGTTTTTT

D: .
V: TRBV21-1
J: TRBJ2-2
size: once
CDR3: CASARGQGPTGELFF
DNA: TGTGCCAGCGCCAGGGGACAGGGACCCACCGGGGAGCTGTTTTTT

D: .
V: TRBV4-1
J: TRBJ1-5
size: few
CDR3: CASSLAKIWSGRQPQHF
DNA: TGCGCCAGCAGCCTAGCCAAGATTTGGTCCGGGAGACAGCCCCAGCATTTT

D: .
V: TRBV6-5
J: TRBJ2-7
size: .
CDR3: CASSNTKGGYEQYF
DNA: TGTGCCAGCAGTAACACTAAAGGGGGTTACGAGCAGTACTTC

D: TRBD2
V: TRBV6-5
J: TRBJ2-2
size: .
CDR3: CASSYRTSGNTGELFF
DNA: TGTGCCAGCAGTTACAGGACTAGCGGAAACACCGGGGAGCTGTTTTTT

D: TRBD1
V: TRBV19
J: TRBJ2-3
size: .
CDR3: CASSTPGGPSTDTQYF
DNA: TGTGCCAGTAGTACTCCAGGGGGCCCAAGCACAGATACGCAGTATTTT

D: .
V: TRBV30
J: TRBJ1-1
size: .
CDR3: CAWSSGQNTEAFF
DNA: TGTGCCTGGAGTTCAGGACAGAACACTGAAGCTTTCTTT

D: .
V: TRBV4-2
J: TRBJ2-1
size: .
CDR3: CASSQESPYPHERSSYNEQFF
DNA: TGTGCCAGCAGCCAAGAATCCCCCTACCCTCACGAGAGGAGCTCCTACAATGAGCAGTTCTTC

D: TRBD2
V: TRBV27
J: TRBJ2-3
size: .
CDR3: CASSTRTSGALGDTQYF
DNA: TGTGCCAGCAGCACTAGGACTAGCGGGGCCCTTGGAGATACGCAGTATTTT

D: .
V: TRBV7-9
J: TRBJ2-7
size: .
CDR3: CASSLGDTLAEQEQYF
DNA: TGTGCCAGCAGCTTAGGGGACACCCTAGCGGAGCAAGAGCAGTACTTC

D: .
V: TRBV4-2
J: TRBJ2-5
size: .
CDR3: CASSQVTSGGLETQYF
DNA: TGTGCCAGCAGCCAAGTTACTTCCGGGGGGCTGGAGACCCAGTACTTC